This TCR beta chain was sequenced for a study of shared clonotypes between healthy human individuals. The study's findings and limits: Genetic and exposure-history diversity was limited by the small donor number. Sampling covered blood only; tissue repertoires likely differ. Some clonotypes were shared by all four sorted-subset donors, while others were not shared. The non-shared ones had lower generation probabilities than the shared ones. Sharing across a few donors was seen in approximately 5.2% of naive CD4 clonotypes.

Naive CD8 populations comprised CD45RO-negative cells positively selected for CCR7, excluding terminally differentiated effector memory CD45RA+ cells. This clone came up once. Antigen unknown. Libraries were prepared by immunoSEQ multiplex PCR; TCRdb keeps only in-frame clonotypes and omits some of them. This sample has 500,000 to 700,000 clones, with around 95% found just once. Germline assignment: CDR1 SGHNT and CDR2 YENEEA. After removal of 4 bases from V and 1 base from J, the junction contained 5 bases not matched to a gene. The CDR3 is made up of 16 amino acids. This sequence joins TRBV11-3 and TRBJ2-2, with TRBD2 identical over 8 bases. The clonotype originates from a woman aged 30 to 39 in good health. Sequencing was done on a sample of naive CD8+ T cells sorted from blood. CDR3 loop: CASSSEGTRNTGELFF. The CDR3 nucleotides are TGTGCCAGCAGCTCAGAGGGGACTAGGAACACCGGGGAGCTGTTTTTT.